This entry is about one TCR beta chain. TCRdb's table, derived via immunoSEQ multiplex PCR, lists solely in-frame clones and lacks some. The data hold roughly 130,000 clones, with more than 70% observed a single time. V was cut by 1 base and J by 0 bases, with 7 bases left in between. Germline V gene sequence: CDR1 SEHNR, CDR2 FQNEAQ (reference sequence). The CDR3 runs 15 residues. This sample was taken from a study of blood T cell repertoires in COVID-19. The wider study: Whether acute or convalescent, the COVID-19 samples came from the United States, Italy and Spain.

What was sequenced was peripheral blood. The clonotype comes from an older woman with acute or convalescent COVID-19. The chain joins TRBV7-9 to TRBJ1-3; D is unresolved. In nucleotides, the CDR3 is TGTGCCAGCAGCTTAGTGGGCAGCTCTGGAAACACCATATATTTT. It is translated as CASSLVGSSGNTIYF. Full variable domain (outside the CDR3, taken from reference TRBV7-9 and TRBJ1-3): DTGVSQNPRHKITKRGQNVTFRCDPISEHNRLYWYRQTLGQGPEFLTYFQNEAQLEKSRLLSDRFSAERPKGSFSTLEIQRTEQGDSAMYLCASSLVGSSGNTIYFGEGSWLTVV.